The clone carrying this T cell receptor (beta chain) showed up just once. What it binds is unknown. An immunoSEQ assay, version v3.0, was performed at survey level. The target of sequencing was about 40,000-50,000 T-cell genomes per sample. This table comes from immunoSEQ multiplex PCR, and its TCRdb copy is limited to in-frame clones, with some not included. The repertoire consists of roughly 28,000 clones, with 80% occurring once and the leading ten covering approximately 7.2%. The sample originates from a study of long-term antiretroviral therapy in people with HIV. Germline V lookup: CDR1 MDHEN, CDR2 SYDVKM. V dropped 3 bases and J dropped 6; count of bases not matched to a gene: 1. There are 12 residues in the CDR3. The study's findings and limits: Pre-ART expanded clones dominated the repertoire at every time point.

The source was unsorted PBMCs, collected 0.3 years after starting antiretroviral therapy. The chain recombines TRBV28 with TRBJ2-7, with 8 bases that match TRBD1. This clonotype originated in a man aged 40-55 years with HIV. The CDR3 loop is CASSLGTGEQYF. The CDR3 bases are TGTGCCAGCAGTTTGGGGACAGGCGAGCAGTACTTC.